The source of this TCR beta chain is a study of cytomegalovirus exposure and HLA in healthy donors. Study-level results: The study reported that TCR beta sequences accurately predicted HLA-A and HLA-B alleles in most subjects.

The CDR3 extends over 13 amino acids. The V gene's germline CDR1 is PRHDT and CDR2 FYEKMQ (reference sequence). After removal of 4 bases from V and 6 bases from J, the junction contained 1 base not matched to a gene. The study ran its PCR with 60 Vbeta and 13 Jbeta primers. Profiling relied on immunoSEQ multiplex PCR, and the TCRdb table lists in-frame clones only, not all of them. Of 150,000 to 200,000 clones in the sample, about three quarters are singletons; the top ten hold roughly 4.5%. Of note for this clone: Its antigen is still unknown.

This chain joins TRBV13 and TRBJ2-7, with TRBD2 matching 12 bases. This TCR was sampled from a man aged 18 to 30 in good health and CMV-seropositive. The sample consisted of PBMCs. CDR3 bases: TGTGCCAGCAGCTCTAGCGGGAGGGTCGAGCAGTACGTC. Translation: CASSSSGRVEQYV.